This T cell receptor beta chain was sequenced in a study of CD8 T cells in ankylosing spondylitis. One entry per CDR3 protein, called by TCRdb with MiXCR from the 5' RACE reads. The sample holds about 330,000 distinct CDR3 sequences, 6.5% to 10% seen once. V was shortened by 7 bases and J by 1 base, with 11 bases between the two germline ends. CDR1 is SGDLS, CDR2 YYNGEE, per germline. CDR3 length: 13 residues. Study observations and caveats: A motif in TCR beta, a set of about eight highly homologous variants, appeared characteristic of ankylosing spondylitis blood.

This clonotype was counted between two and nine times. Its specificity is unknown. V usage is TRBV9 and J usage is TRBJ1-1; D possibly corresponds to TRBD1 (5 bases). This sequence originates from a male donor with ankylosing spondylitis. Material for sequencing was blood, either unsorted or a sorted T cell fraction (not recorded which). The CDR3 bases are TGTGCCAGCGCTTCGGGGGGGAACACTGAAGCTTTCTTT. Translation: CASASGGNTEAFF.